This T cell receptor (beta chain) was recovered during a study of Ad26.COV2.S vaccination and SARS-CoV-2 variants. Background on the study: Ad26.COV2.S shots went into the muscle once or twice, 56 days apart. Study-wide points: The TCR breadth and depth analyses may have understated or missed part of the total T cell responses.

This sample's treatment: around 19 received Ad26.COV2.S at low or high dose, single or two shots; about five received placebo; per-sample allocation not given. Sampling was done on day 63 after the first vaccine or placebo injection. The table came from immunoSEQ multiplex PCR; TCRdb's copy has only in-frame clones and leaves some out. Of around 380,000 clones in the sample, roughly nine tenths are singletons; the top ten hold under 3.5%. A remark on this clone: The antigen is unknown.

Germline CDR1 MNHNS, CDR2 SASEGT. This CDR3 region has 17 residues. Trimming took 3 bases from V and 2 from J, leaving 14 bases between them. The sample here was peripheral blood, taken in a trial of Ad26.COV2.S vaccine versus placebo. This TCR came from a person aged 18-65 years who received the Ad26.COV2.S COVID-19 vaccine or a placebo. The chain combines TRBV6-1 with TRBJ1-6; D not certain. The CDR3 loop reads CASSEGPRMPYNSPLHF. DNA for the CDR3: TGTGCCAGCAGTGAGGGCCCACGGATGCCCTATAATTCACCCCTCCACTTT.